A selection of T cell receptor beta chains follows, all from one sample in a study of cytomegalovirus exposure and HLA in healthy donors. Sequencing used immunoSEQ multiplex PCR; TCRdb keeps in-frame clones, though not all of them. The repertoire includes around 97,000 clones, around a tenth of them detected once, and just over 5% sits in the top ten. Sequenced material: PBMCs. Every receptor here comes from a man aged 45 to 65 in good health and CMV-seropositive. CDR3s include the opening cysteine and the closing phenylalanine or tryptophan. The D gene is left open where the match is weak. Clone size is given for some rows only: seen once, a few or many times, or a class if the clone is expanded.

j_gene: TRBJ1-1; d_gene: TRBD1; abundance: .; v_gene: TRBV7-2; CDR3aa: CASSLRQGTEAFF; CDR3nt: TGTGCCAGCAGCCTAAGACAGGGAACTGAAGCTTTCTTT
j_gene: TRBJ2-3; d_gene: .; abundance: few; v_gene: TRBV5-4; CDR3aa: CASSLGAIGGKSTDTQYF; CDR3nt: TGTGCCAGCAGCTTGGGTGCAATTGGGGGCAAAAGCACAGATACGCAGTATTTT
j_gene: TRBJ2-1; d_gene: TRBD2; abundance: .; v_gene: TRBV6-1; CDR3aa: CASLSGRNNEQFF; CDR3nt: TGTGCCAGCCTTAGCGGGAGGAACAATGAGCAGTTCTTC
j_gene: TRBJ2-7; d_gene: .; abundance: few; v_gene: TRBV29-1; CDR3aa: CSVGTWHEQYF; CDR3nt: TGCAGCGTTGGTACCTGGCACGAGCAGTACTTC
j_gene: TRBJ1-1; d_gene: TRBD1; abundance: .; v_gene: TRBV5-1; CDR3aa: CASSAETGVNTEAFF; CDR3nt: TGCGCCAGCAGCGCAGAGACAGGGGTTAACACTGAAGCTTTCTTT
j_gene: TRBJ2-2; d_gene: .; abundance: .; v_gene: TRBV5-1; CDR3aa: CASSLPKNTGELFF; CDR3nt: TGCGCCAGCAGCTTGCCTAAAAACACCGGGGAGCTGTTTTTT
j_gene: TRBJ2-2; d_gene: .; abundance: .; v_gene: TRBV5-1; CDR3aa: CASSRAAEYGELFF; CDR3nt: TGCGCCAGCAGCCGGGCAGCGGAGTACGGGGAGCTGTTTTTT
j_gene: TRBJ2-4; d_gene: .; abundance: .; v_gene: TRBV30; CDR3aa: CAWRGGANIQYF; CDR3nt: TGTGCCTGGAGGGGGGGGGCAAACATTCAGTACTTC
j_gene: TRBJ1-2; d_gene: .; abundance: .; v_gene: TRBV6-5; CDR3aa: CASSYTARTSYGYTF; CDR3nt: TGTGCCAGCAGTTACACAGCTCGAACGTCCTATGGCTACACCTTC
j_gene: TRBJ2-1; d_gene: .; abundance: few; v_gene: TRBV5-6; CDR3aa: CASSFQTSTYNEQFF; CDR3nt: TGTGCCAGCAGCTTCCAGACTTCGACCTACAATGAGCAGTTCTTC
j_gene: TRBJ1-5; d_gene: .; abundance: .; v_gene: TRBV30; CDR3aa: CAWRAQGRQPQHF; CDR3nt: TGTGCCTGGAGGGCTCAGGGGCGGCAGCCCCAGCATTTT
j_gene: TRBJ1-5; d_gene: .; abundance: few; v_gene: TRBV6-6; CDR3aa: CASSYAVRDNQPQHF; CDR3nt: TGTGCCAGCAGTTACGCAGTCCGGGACAATCAGCCCCAGCATTTT
j_gene: TRBJ1-2; d_gene: .; abundance: few; v_gene: TRBV29-1; CDR3aa: CSVATTGGYYGYTF; CDR3nt: TGCAGCGTGGCGACGACCGGGGGGTACTATGGCTACACCTTC
j_gene: TRBJ2-7; d_gene: .; abundance: few; v_gene: TRBV4-1; CDR3aa: CASSQVADSSSYEQYF; CDR3nt: TGCGCCAGCAGCCAAGTAGCGGACTCGAGCTCCTACGAGCAGTACTTC